These 20 T cell receptor beta chains were all obtained from the same sample, sequenced in a study of OX40 agonist ivuxolimab in advanced cancers. Libraries came from the immunoSEQ multiplex PCR assay. Here the immuneACCESS table is served through TCRdb, limited to in-frame sequences with V and J called. Missing clones are a known gap in these copies; in checked studies unresolved V genes cover under half, and the rest lacks a known reason. The sample includes 35,000 to 50,000 clones, with roughly four fifths observed a single time. The ten largest clones capture around 2.5% of the sample. Sequenced here: CD4+ or CD8+ T cells sorted from blood, sampled in a trial of the OX40 agonist ivuxolimab. These receptors were obtained from an adult with an advanced solid tumor such as melanoma, head and neck, liver or kidney cancer.

This sequence joins TRBV5-5 and TRBJ1-4; D unclear. The V gene lost 0 bases and the J gene lost 4 bases, with 7 bases spanning the gap. The CDR3 covers 14 residues. Germline loops: CDR1 SGHKS, CDR2 YYEKEE (reference sequence). The DNA of the CDR3 is TGTGCCAGCAGCTTGGGCAGGCATAATGAAAAACTGTTTTTT. Translating it yields CASSLGRHNEKLFF.

V gene TRBV29-1 combines with J gene TRBJ1-1; D is unresolved. Germline V lookup: CDR1 SQVTM, CDR2 ANQGSEA. V lost 7 bases, J lost 0 bases, and 9 bases lay in between. The CDR3 runs 12 residues. CDR3 region: CSGTPMNTEAFF. CDR3 bases: TGCAGCGGGACGCCGATGAACACTGAAGCTTTCTTT.

The chain combines TRBV19 with TRBJ2-5; D may be TRBD1 or TRBD2 (6 bases each). The V gene lost 3 bases and the J gene lost 5 bases, with 10 bases spanning the gap. The germline V gene encodes CDR1 LNHDA and CDR2 SQIVND (reference sequence). The length of the CDR3 is 13 residues. CDR3 in DNA: TGTGCCAGTAGTATGAGAGGGGGGGAGACCCAGTACTTC. Translated: CASSMRGGETQYF.

The V gene is TRBV5-1, the J gene TRBJ1-1; D not certain. Germline CDR1 SGHRS, CDR2 YFSETQ. Deletions cut 4 bases from V and 1 base from J, with 8 bases between. The CDR3 is 13 amino acids. The CDR3 spells CASSPYRNTEAFF. The CDR3 coding sequence is TGCGCCAGCAGCCCCTACAGGAACACTGAAGCTTTCTTT.

This clone has a handful of counts. The chain has TRBV27 and TRBJ2-7, with D possibly being TRBD1 or TRBD2 (5 bases each). Germline CDR1 reads MNHEY; CDR2 reads SMNVEV (reference sequence). This CDR3 comprises 13 residues. The germline V and J ends were trimmed by 3 bases and 6 bases, with 12 bases remaining between them. This CDR3 reads CASSLGRRGEQYF. For the CDR3, the DNA is TGTGCCAGCAGTTTGGGACGCCGCGGCGAGCAGTACTTC.

The chain joins TRBV9 to TRBJ1-6; 7 nucleotides agree with TRBD1. V shed 4 bases and J 9 bases; nucleotides not matched to a gene: 7. CDR3 length: 14 amino acids. CDR1 is SGDLS, CDR2 YYNGEE, per germline. The CDR3, as DNA: TGTGCCAGCAGCCCTGACAGGGCGGTTTCACCCCTCCACTTT. Protein sequence: CASSPDRAVSPLHF.

The chain links TRBV11-3 to TRBJ2-7; 11 nucleotides match TRBD2. The V and J ends lost 5 bases and 2 bases, in that order; junction bases with no gene match: 5. The CDR3 sequence is 15 residues long. Germline CDR1 reads SGHNT; CDR2 reads YENEEA. Written as DNA, the CDR3 is TGTGCCAGCAGCGCGGGACTAGCGGTTGCCTACGAGCAGTACGTC. Translation gives CASSAGLAVAYEQYV.

The V call is TRBV6-1, the J call TRBJ1-5; D not certain. Trimming stripped 0 bases from V and 0 bases from J, with 6 bases between. This CDR3 contains 15 residues. From germline, CDR1 is MNHNS and CDR2 SASEGT. This CDR3 reads CASSEAGNSNQPQHF. Here the CDR3 DNA reads TGTGCCAGCAGTGAAGCAGGCAATAGCAATCAGCCCCAGCATTTT.

This chain uses TRBV4-1 with TRBJ2-3; 9 bases map to TRBD2. The germline V gene encodes CDR1 MGHRA and CDR2 YSYEKL. This CDR3 is built from 17 residues. Losses at the gene ends were 1 base for V and 6 bases for J; bases not matched to a gene: 11. DNA of the CDR3: TGCGCCAGCAGCCAAGCCCTAGCGGGGAGGGGGAGGGATACGCAGTATTTT. Translated, it gives CASSQALAGRGRDTQYF.

The V gene is TRBV11-3, the J gene TRBJ1-3; D is uncertain. The V and J ends lost 1 base and 0 bases respectively, with 7 bases between them. CDR3 size: 15 residues. The germline V gene has CDR1 SGHNT and CDR2 YENEEA. Here the CDR3 reads CASSLAGNSGNTIYF. CDR3 in DNA: TGTGCCAGCAGCTTAGCCGGGAACTCTGGAAACACCATATATTTT.

This rearrangement joins TRBV18 to TRBJ1-4; no clear D gene. The germline V gene encodes CDR1 KGHSH and CDR2 LQKENI. The CDR3 contains 15 residues. V was clipped by 1 base and J by 6 bases, with 12 bases between them. The CDR3 spells CASSPRVGRDEKLFF. In nucleotides, the CDR3 is TGTGCCAGCTCACCACGAGTGGGTCGGGATGAAAAACTGTTTTTT.

The genes are TRBV19 and TRBJ1-3, with D perhaps TRBD1 (6 bases). There are 14 residues in the CDR3. Germline assignment: CDR1 LNHDA and CDR2 SQIVND (reference sequence). The germline V and J ends were trimmed by 7 bases and 2 bases, with 12 bases remaining between them. In DNA, the CDR3 is TGTGCCAGTACGAGGGGGGGAGCTGGAAACACCATATATTTT. It codes for CASTRGGAGNTIYF.

V and J are TRBV5-4 and TRBJ2-5; 9 positions match TRBD1. Germline V gene data show CDR1 as SGHNT and CDR2 as YYREEE (reference sequence). Trimming removed 0 bases from V and 1 base from J; junction bases left unmatched: 1. This CDR3 spans 15 amino acids. DNA for the CDR3: TGTGCCAGCAGCTTGGGGGACAGGGTCCAAGAGACCCAGTACTTC. This codes for CASSLGDRVQETQYF.

The chain links TRBV2 to TRBJ1-5; D perhaps matches TRBD1 (6 bases). V shed 3 bases and J shed 2 bases, with 11 bases lying between them. From germline, CDR1 is SNHLY and CDR2 FYNNEI. The CDR3 spans 15 residues. The CDR3 DNA reads TGTGCCAGCAGTGATGGGGGGCGAGGCAATCAGCCCCAGCATTTT. Protein product: CASSDGGRGNQPQHF.

The chain employs TRBV11-2 and TRBJ1-2; TRBD1 aligns across 7 bases. The germline V gene has CDR1 SGHAT and CDR2 FQNNGV. Trimming removed 0 bases from V and 9 bases from J; junction bases left unmatched: 7. This CDR3 is built from 14 residues. As DNA, the CDR3 is TGTGCCAGCAGCTTAGATCGCCAGGGGGGGAGCTACACCTTC. Translating it yields CASSLDRQGGSYTF.

CDR3 bases: TGTGCCAGCAGATCGGGACTTTTCCCCACAGATACGCAGTATTTT. Translating it yields CASRSGLFPTDTQYF. V usage is TRBV2 and J usage is TRBJ2-3; perhaps TRBD2 as D (6 bases). CDR1 and CDR2 (germline): SNHLY, FYNNEI. CDR3 size: 15 residues. The V end lost 6 bases, the J end lost 2 bases, and 15 bases lay between the germline ends.

This clone appeared a few times. V usage is TRBV20-1 and J usage is TRBJ2-1; 7 bases agree with TRBD1. CDR3 size: 11 residues. Trimming removed 5 bases from V and 6 bases from J; junction bases left unmatched: 1. Germline V gives CDR1 DFQATT, CDR2 SNEGSKA (reference sequence). The CDR3 DNA reads TGCAGTGCTTGGGACAGCAATGAGCAGTTCTTC. It codes for CSAWDSNEQFF.

The genes are TRBV10-3 and TRBJ2-5; 8 bases fit TRBD1. CDR1 is ENHRY and CDR2 is SYGVKD in the germline V gene. V shed 10 bases and J 4 bases; nucleotides not matched to a gene: 2. CDR3 length equals 11 residues. DNA for the CDR3: TGTGCCACACAGGGGGGAGAGACCCAGTACTTC. Its protein is CATQGGETQYF.

The chain joins TRBV25-1 to TRBJ2-5; the D gene is possibly TRBD1 (6 bases). Germline V CDR1 and CDR2: MGHDK, SYGVNS. This CDR3 spans 15 amino acids. V was cut by 1 base and J by 5 bases, with 14 bases left in between. CDR3 protein: CASSELDSYRETQYF. CDR3 nucleotide sequence: TGTGCCAGCAGTGAATTGGACAGCTACCGTGAGACCCAGTACTTC.

J is TRBJ2-1 and V is TRBV7-2; 10 nucleotides line up with TRBD2. V dropped 3 bases and J dropped 2; count of bases not matched to a gene: 4. The CDR3 is made up of 16 amino acids. In germline, CDR1 is SGHTA, CDR2 FQGNSA. Here the CDR3 DNA reads TGTGCCAGCAGCTTCATAGCGGGAGGCACCTACAATGAGCAGTTCTTC. As protein: CASSFIAGGTYNEQFF. The full variable domain, rest sourced from reference TRBV7-2 and TRBJ2-1, is GAGVSQSPSNKVTEKGKDVELRCDPISGHTALYWYRQSLGQGLEFLIYFQGNSAPDKSGLPSDRFSAERTGGSVSTLTIQRTQQEDSAVYLCASSFIAGGTYNEQFFGPGTRLTVL.